The entry below gives a single TCR beta chain sequence along with its context. The clone's antigen remains unknown. No base-level quality is on record; no much larger clone is a single base apart. The receptor library was made with the immunoSEQ multiplex PCR assay. TCRdb took this table from immuneACCESS and kept in-frame rearrangements with V and J called. Such tables lack part of the clones; where checked against another copy, unresolved V genes explain under half of the gap, and the rest is unexplained. The table for this sample lists 50,000 to 65,000 clones; roughly 91% of them were counted only once. The top ten clones comprise 5.5% to 7% of the sample. V is shortened by 1 base, J by 7 bases, and the region joining them spans 11 bases. According to the germline V gene, CDR1 reads SGHVS and CDR2 reads FQNEAQ. Inclusive of the bounding cysteine and phenylalanine, the CDR3 is 14 residues long. Of the read, only the CDR3 DNA is kept; its 42 bases are in frame from base 1.

This entry is derived from a study of T cell changes during pregnancy in multiple sclerosis (dated 2019 in TCRdb). For the wider study: Changes in the T cell repertoire over the course of pregnancy were examined in this study in women with multiple sclerosis.

This sequence was found in a female donor in good health, enrolled as a control in a pregnancy study. Sequencing was performed on peripheral blood, taken in the third trimester of pregnancy. The chain is assembled from TRBV7-8 and TRBJ2-1; the D gene remains uncertain. The CDR3 protein sequence reads: CASSLVRAGNEQFF. At the DNA level, the sequence is TGTGCCAGCAGCTTAGTTCGAGCCGGGAATGAGCAGTTCTTC.